Below are 32 T cell receptor beta chains sequenced from a single sample in a study of control samples from healthy donors and cancer patients. Assay used: immunoSEQ multiplex PCR; TCRdb lists only in-frame clones, some missing. The data hold tens of thousands of clones, with about 90% observed a single time. The sequencing sample was made of PBMCs. The receptor set was obtained from a man aged 55 to 69 with head and neck cancer.

The DNA for the CDR3 is TGTGCCAGCAGTCTGGACAGCCTCTCCTACGAGCAGTACTTC. Translating gives CASSLDSLSYEQYF. The chain is built from TRBV7-2 and TRBJ2-7; D possibly corresponds to TRBD1 (6 bases). Germline lookup yields CDR1 SGHTA and CDR2 FQGNSA. The ends were cut back, 6 bases at V and 0 bases at J, with 12 bases in the middle. The CDR3 is made up of 14 amino acids.

V usage is TRBV6-2 or TRBV6-3 and J usage is TRBJ2-1, with D possibly TRBD2 on 5 matching bases. Trimming took 2 bases from V and 5 from J, leaving 10 bases between them. Per the germline V gene, CDR1 is MNHEY and CDR2 is SVGEGT. This CDR3 has 14 amino acids. This CDR3 is CASSYMSGDNEQFF. Here the CDR3 DNA reads TGTGCCAGCAGTTACATGAGCGGAGACAATGAGCAGTTCTTC.

This clone was observed once. V usage is TRBV5-1 and J usage is TRBJ1-3; D is unresolved. CDR3 length: 16 amino acids. From germline, CDR1 is SGHRS and CDR2 YFSETQ. V was clipped by 2 bases and J by 2 bases, with 14 bases between them. CDR3: CASSLHGVGPGNTIYF. CDR3 coding DNA: TGCGCCAGCAGCTTACACGGGGTCGGTCCTGGAAACACCATATATTTT.

The CDR3 nucleotides are TGTGCCAGCAGTTATCAGGTTGCCTATGGCTACACCTTC. It specifies CASSYQVAYGYTF. The genes are TRBV6-2 or TRBV6-3 and TRBJ1-2; no reliable D call. Germline CDR1 is MNHEY and CDR2 is SVGEGT. V lost 3 bases, J lost 4 bases, and 9 bases lay in between. The CDR3 is 13 residues long.

V usage is TRBV9 and J usage is TRBJ2-3; D may be TRBD1 (6 bases). Germline CDR1 SGDLS, CDR2 YYNGEE. The CDR3 contains 14 residues. Trimming took off 0 bases at V and 4 bases at J, with 9 bases between the two ends. CDR3 sequence: CASSVEYRADTQYF. CDR3 in DNA: TGTGCCAGCAGCGTAGAATACAGGGCAGATACGCAGTATTTT.

CDR3 sequence: CASSGRDRVDYGYTF. CDR3 nucleotide sequence: TGTGCCAGCAGTGGACGGGACAGGGTTGACTATGGCTACACCTTC. This chain uses TRBV28 with TRBJ1-2; 9 bases are shared with TRBD1. CDR1 and CDR2 (germline): MDHEN, SYDVKM. This CDR3 region has 15 residues. V trimming: 5 bases; J trimming: 3 bases; junction bases outside the gene matches: 7.

A few counts support this clone. This rearrangement joins TRBV10-3 to TRBJ2-5; D is possibly TRBD1 (6 bases). The CDR3 extends over 15 amino acids. With 10 bases removed from V and 0 bases from J, the gap between germline ends came to 18 bases. Germline CDR1 is ENHRY and CDR2 is SYGVKD. The CDR3, as DNA: TGTGCCACGACAGCAGGGGATAAGTACCAAGAGACCCAGTACTTC. Translated: CATTAGDKYQETQYF.

The table lists this clone with a few counts. V usage is TRBV5-6 and J usage is TRBJ2-2; 9 nucleotides align to TRBD2. The CDR3 has 18 residues. With V trimmed by 4 bases and J by 0 bases, 10 bases remained unmatched. Looked up from germline, CDR1 is SGHDT and CDR2 is YYEEEE. The CDR3 here is CASSRTSGGIANTGELFF. The CDR3 nucleotides are TGTGCCAGCAGCCGTACCAGCGGGGGGATAGCGAACACCGGGGAGCTGTTTTTT.

This chain joins TRBV6-4 and TRBJ2-7; 10 bases align to TRBD1. Looked up from germline, CDR1 is MRHNA and CDR2 is SNTAGT. This CDR3 has 17 amino acids. V was clipped by 5 bases and J by 0 bases; unmatched bases: 10. The CDR3 loop reads CASSKPGQGPPSYEQYF. In DNA form, the CDR3 reads TGTGCCAGCAGTAAACCGGGACAGGGGCCTCCCTCCTACGAGCAGTACTTC.

The rearrangement links TRBV5-1 to TRBJ2-3, with 11 bases fitting TRBD1. The ends lost 4 bases at V and 4 bases at J; junction bases unmatched: 8. In germline, CDR1 is SGHRS, CDR2 YFSETQ. The CDR3 is 16 amino acids. The DNA of the CDR3 is TGCGCCAGCAGCGTAGGACAGGGGGCAAGGGCAGATACGCAGTATTTT. Its translation: CASSVGQGARADTQYF.

DNA of the CDR3: TGTGCCACCAGCGGGGGGGGTTCACCCCTCCACTTT. Amino acid sequence: CATSGGGSPLHF. The chain joins TRBV6-6 to TRBJ1-6; D is possibly TRBD1 (5 bases). This CDR3 contains 12 residues. Trimming removed 10 bases from V and 9 bases from J, with 13 bases in between. Per the germline V gene, CDR1 is MNHNY and CDR2 is SVGAGI (reference sequence).

In its sample, this clone was seen once. V gene TRBV18 combines with J gene TRBJ2-5; no firm D call. V shed 1 base and J shed 2 bases, with 11 bases lying between them. Germline V gives CDR1 KGHSH, CDR2 LQKENI. The CDR3 length is 15 residues. The chain's CDR3 is CASSPQDLIQETQYF. In nucleotides, the CDR3 is TGTGCCAGCTCACCACAGGACCTCATTCAAGAGACCCAGTACTTC.

The V and J genes are TRBV18 and TRBJ2-3; TRBD2 aligns across 12 bases. The junction had 6 bases not matched to a gene; V was cut back by 5 bases and J by 3 bases. This CDR3 contains 16 residues. Germline CDR1 and CDR2: KGHSH and LQKENI. The CDR3 nucleotides read TGTGCCAGCTCAATTCTAGCGGGAGGGTCAACAGATACGCAGTATTTT. Amino acids: CASSILAGGSTDTQYF.

The chain carries TRBV24-1 and TRBJ2-2, with D perhaps TRBD2 (5 bases). V lost 7 bases and J lost 3, with 14 bases in between. The CDR3 totals 15 residues. Germline CDR1 reads KGHDR; CDR2 reads SFDVKD. The CDR3 region has the DNA TGTGCCACCAGGGGTGAGGGTAGGGACACCGGGGAGCTGTTTTTT. Translation gives CATRGEGRDTGELFF.

This clone came up once. J is TRBJ1-2 and V is TRBV3-1 (or the pseudogene TRBV3-2), with no clear D. The germline V and J ends were trimmed by 0 bases and 4 bases, with 6 bases remaining between them. The germline V gene has CDR1 LGHDT and CDR2 YNNKEL (reference sequence). This CDR3 comprises 13 residues. CDR3: CASSQDPGYGYTF. The CDR3 bases are TGTGCCAGCAGCCAAGATCCGGGCTATGGCTACACCTTC.

J is TRBJ2-7 and V is TRBV6-1; TRBD2 agrees at 14 bases. Germline V lookup: CDR1 MNHNS, CDR2 SASEGT. With 4 bases clipped from V and 4 bases from J, the junction kept 6 bases outside the gene matches. The length of the CDR3 is 16 residues. The CDR3 nucleotides read TGTGCCAGCAGTGTAGGGACTAGCGGGAGTTCGTACGAGCAGTACTTC. This translates into CASSVGTSGSSYEQYF.

The chain is built from TRBV23-1 and TRBJ1-4; TRBD1 matches at 10 bases. TRBV23-1 is an ORF for which the function is uncertain. Trimming took 0 bases from V and 8 from J; bases not matched to a gene: 9. CDR3 length: 17 amino acids. CDR3 sequence (DNA): TGCGCCAGCAGTCAATCGGGACAGGGGTCGGTCCGGGAAAAACTGTTTTTT. Its protein product is CASSQSGQGSVREKLFF.

The V call is TRBV4-3, the J call TRBJ2-1, with D hard to call. Germline assignment: CDR1 LGHNA and CDR2 YSLEER. The CDR3 loop spans 13 amino acids. Between the trimmed V and J ends, which lost 0 bases and 9 bases, there was a span of 9 bases. CDR3 region: CASSQEGGGEQFF. The CDR3, as DNA: TGCGCCAGCAGCCAAGAAGGCGGCGGTGAGCAGTTCTTC.

J is TRBJ1-2 and V is TRBV3-1 (or the pseudogene TRBV3-2), with D perhaps TRBD1 (5 bases). Germline V gene lookup returns CDR1 LGHDT and CDR2 YNNKEL (reference sequence). The CDR3 runs 15 residues. Trimming took off 1 base at V and 3 bases at J, with 12 bases between the two ends. For the CDR3, the DNA is TGTGCCAGCAGCCAAGTTCACGGGGGATACTATGGCTACACCTTC. This codes for CASSQVHGGYYGYTF.

This clone was seen a single time. The CDR3 DNA sequence: TGTGCCAGCAGTTCCGTTCGACGAGGGGAGCTGTTTTTT. Translated: CASSSVRRGELFF. The V and J genes are TRBV12-3 or TRBV12-4 and TRBJ2-2; D is ambiguous. V lost 4 bases and J 8 bases, leaving 11 bases between the germline ends. This CDR3 has 13 residues.

The chain uses TRBV7-8 and TRBJ2-3, with 14 bases identical to TRBD2. The V and J ends lost 5 bases and 2 bases, in that order; junction bases with no gene match: 18. The CDR3 covers 21 residues. Per the germline V gene, CDR1 is SGHVS and CDR2 is FQNEAQ. The DNA of the CDR3 is TGTGCCAGCAGCCTAAGGCGGACTAGCGGGAGGCGCGGGAGTATCACAGATACGCAGTATTTT. Its translation is CASSLRRTSGRRGSITDTQYF.

V is TRBV13 and J is TRBJ2-6; D unresolved. This CDR3 has 14 amino acids. Trimming cost V 4 bases and J 2 bases, with 6 bases left between them. Per germline, CDR1 PRHDT and CDR2 FYEKMQ (reference sequence). The CDR3 reads CASSSNTGANVLTF. The CDR3 DNA follows: TGTGCCAGCAGCTCCAATACTGGGGCCAACGTCCTGACTTTC.

This chain joins TRBV20-1 and TRBJ1-5; D gene ambiguous. Germline CDR1 DFQATT, CDR2 SNEGSKA (reference sequence). V was shortened by 3 bases and J by 0 bases, with 12 bases between the two germline ends. CDR3 length: 15 residues. This chain's CDR3 is CSASKGPRSNQPQHF. CDR3 in DNA: TGCAGTGCTAGTAAGGGCCCGCGTAGCAATCAGCCCCAGCATTTT.

This chain joins TRBV4-3 and TRBJ1-1; TRBD1 is a possible D gene (5 bases). V shed 3 bases and J shed 1 base, with 12 bases lying between them. The germline V gene has CDR1 LGHNA and CDR2 YSLEER. The CDR3 covers 15 residues. Here the CDR3 DNA reads TGCGCCAGCAGCCATCAGGCAGGGTCGAACACTGAAGCTTTCTTT. It translates to CASSHQAGSNTEAFF.

The chain carries TRBV28 and TRBJ2-6, with D perhaps matching TRBD1 or TRBD2 (5 bases each). Germline CDR1 reads MDHEN; CDR2 reads SYDVKM. Trimming took off 4 bases at V and 14 bases at J, with 15 bases between the two ends. This CDR3 region has 13 residues. This CDR3 is CASSSGTVRILTF. CDR3 nucleotide sequence: TGTGCCAGCAGTTCCGGGACGGTGCGCATCCTGACTTTC. Full variable domain (rest looked up from reference TRBV28 and TRBJ2-6): DVKVTQSSRYLVKRTGEKVFLECVQDMDHENMFWYRQDPGLGLRLIYFSYDVKMKEKGDIPEGYSVSREKKERFSLILESASTNQTSMYLCASSSGTVRILTFGAGSRLTVL.

V gene TRBV7-2 combines with J gene TRBJ2-3, with 9 bases aligning to TRBD1. This CDR3 is built from 16 residues. CDR1 is SGHTA, CDR2 FQGNSA, per germline. V shed 4 bases and J 8 bases; nucleotides not matched to a gene: 13. The CDR3 DNA is TGTGCCAGCAGCTCCTTTGAGACAGGGGGGTTGCGTACGCAGTATTTT. It codes for CASSSFETGGLRTQYF.

The chain links TRBV6-6 to TRBJ1-1, with TRBD1 matching 8 bases. The CDR3 length is 14 residues. In germline, CDR1 is MNHNY, CDR2 SVGAGI (reference sequence). Germline trimming cut 5 bases from V and 1 base from J; bases unmatched to any gene: 3. In DNA form, the CDR3 reads TGTGCCAGCAGTGCGCAGGGGGCGAACACTGAAGCTTTCTTT. Translating gives CASSAQGANTEAFF.

In this sample, this clone turned up a few times. At the DNA level, this CDR3 is encoded by other sequences in the same sample as well. V usage is TRBV5-1 and J usage is TRBJ1-6; TRBD1 aligns across 10 bases. The ends lost 3 bases at V and 5 bases at J; junction bases unmatched: 5. Germline values: CDR1 SGHRS, CDR2 YFSETQ. This CDR3 has 16 residues. The CDR3 here is CASSSDRGRDNSPLHF. CDR3 DNA: TGCGCCAGCAGCTCCGACAGGGGGCGGGATAATTCACCCCTCCACTTT.

The chain has TRBV27 and TRBJ2-5, with 10 bases fitting TRBD2. This CDR3 spans 14 amino acids. After removal of 5 bases from V and 4 bases from J, the junction contained 4 bases not matched to a gene. The germline V gene encodes CDR1 MNHEY and CDR2 SMNVEV (reference sequence). Written as DNA, the CDR3 is TGTGCCAGCAGTCCGAGGACTAGCGGAGAGACCCAGTACTTC. Its translation: CASSPRTSGETQYF.

The V gene is TRBV13, the J gene TRBJ2-3; 10 bases are shared with TRBD1. Germline assignment: CDR1 PRHDT and CDR2 FYEKMQ (reference sequence). This CDR3 spans 14 amino acids. V dropped 5 bases and J dropped 8; count of bases not matched to a gene: 7. DNA for the CDR3: TGTGCCAGCAGCACACGACAGGGGGCGGTTACGCAGTATTTT. As protein: CASSTRQGAVTQYF.

The CDR3 region is CASSLVANTETQYF. The CDR3 coding sequence is TGTGCCAGCAGCTTAGTGGCCAATACAGAGACCCAGTACTTC. The rearrangement links TRBV7-2 to TRBJ2-5, with D unclear. V was clipped by 1 base and J by 4 bases, with 10 bases between them. This CDR3 contains 14 residues. The V gene's germline CDR1 is SGHTA and CDR2 FQGNSA.

The V call is TRBV19, the J call TRBJ1-4; D is unclear. In germline, CDR1 is LNHDA, CDR2 SQIVND (reference sequence). With 2 bases removed from V and 3 bases from J, the gap between germline ends came to 7 bases. The CDR3 runs to 14 residues. The CDR3 DNA reads as TGTGCCAGTAGTATAACGGGTCCTAATGAAAAACTGTTTTTT. Protein sequence: CASSITGPNEKLFF.